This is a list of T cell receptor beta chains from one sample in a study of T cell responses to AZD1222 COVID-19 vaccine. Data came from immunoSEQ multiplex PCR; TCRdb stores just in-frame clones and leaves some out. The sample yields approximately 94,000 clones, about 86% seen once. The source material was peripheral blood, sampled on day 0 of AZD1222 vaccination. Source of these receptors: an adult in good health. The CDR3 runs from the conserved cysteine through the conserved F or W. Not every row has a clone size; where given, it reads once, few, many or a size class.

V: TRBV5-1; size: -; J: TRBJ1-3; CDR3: CASTGDGGTGGNTIYF
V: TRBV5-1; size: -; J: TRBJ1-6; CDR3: CASSFGTGDGGRRSPLHF
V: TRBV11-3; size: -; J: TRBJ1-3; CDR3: CASTLTNLGQGGNTIYF
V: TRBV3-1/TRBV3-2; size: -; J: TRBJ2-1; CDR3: CASSLGLYNEQFF
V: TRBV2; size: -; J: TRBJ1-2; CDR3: CASSEAQSTDYGYTF
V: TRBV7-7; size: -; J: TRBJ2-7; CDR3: CASSLQGTLTDDGHYEQYF
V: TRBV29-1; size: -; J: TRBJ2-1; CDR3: CSVTRAGNEQFF
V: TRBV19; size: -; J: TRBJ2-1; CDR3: CASSIQGLAGVGSYNEQFF
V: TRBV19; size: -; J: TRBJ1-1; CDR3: CASSIRVSGLTEAFF
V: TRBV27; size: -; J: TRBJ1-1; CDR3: CASSLTRMNTEAFF
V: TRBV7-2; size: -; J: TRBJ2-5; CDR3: CASSRRATLAPQETQYF
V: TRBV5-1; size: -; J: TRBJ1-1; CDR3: CASSLVGGGRTEAFF
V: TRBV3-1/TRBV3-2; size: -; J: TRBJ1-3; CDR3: CASSQITGGLGNTIYF
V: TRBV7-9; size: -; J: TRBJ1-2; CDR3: CASSLDPGTYGYTF
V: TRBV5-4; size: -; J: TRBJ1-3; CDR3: CASSFEGPYSGNTIYF
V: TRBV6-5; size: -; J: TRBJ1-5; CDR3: CASSPQGSNQPQHF
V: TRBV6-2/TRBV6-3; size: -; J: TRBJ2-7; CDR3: CASSYPGTDYEQYF
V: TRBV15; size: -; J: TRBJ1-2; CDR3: CATSSRTGQGYTF
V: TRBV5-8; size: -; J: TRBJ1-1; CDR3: CASSFLRTALEF
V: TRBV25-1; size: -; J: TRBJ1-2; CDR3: CASSEYGGNYGYTF
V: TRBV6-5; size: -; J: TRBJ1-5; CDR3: CASSYRGSTQPQHF
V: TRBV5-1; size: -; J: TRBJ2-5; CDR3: CASSLGLAGPQETQYF
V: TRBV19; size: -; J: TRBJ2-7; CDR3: CASSIGQGVREQYF
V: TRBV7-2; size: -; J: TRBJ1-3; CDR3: CASSISRGTGNTIYF
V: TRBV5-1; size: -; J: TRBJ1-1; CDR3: CASSTLGGGTEAFF
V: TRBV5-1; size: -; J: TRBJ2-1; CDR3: CASSQTPVTSGKNEQFF
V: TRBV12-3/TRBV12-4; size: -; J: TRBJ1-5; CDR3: CASNAGPQPQHF
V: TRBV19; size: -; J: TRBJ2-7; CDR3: CASSKQGDPYEQYF
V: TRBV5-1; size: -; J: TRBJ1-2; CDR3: CASSVQPTGQGGYTF
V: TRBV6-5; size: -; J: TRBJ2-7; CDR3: CASSRSRSYEQYF
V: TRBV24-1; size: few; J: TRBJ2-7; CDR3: CATSDLSFLDRDSYEQYF
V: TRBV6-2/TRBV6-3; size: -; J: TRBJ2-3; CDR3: CASSYSSRGRDTQYF
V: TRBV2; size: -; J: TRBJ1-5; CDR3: CASSVDRGSNQPQHF
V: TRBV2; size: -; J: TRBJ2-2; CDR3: CASSGARNTGELFF
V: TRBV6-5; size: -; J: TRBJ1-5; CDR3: CASVGTGGNQPQHF
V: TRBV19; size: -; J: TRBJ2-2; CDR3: CASSEQGNTGELFF
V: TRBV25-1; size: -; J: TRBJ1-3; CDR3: CASSEAGSSGNTIYF
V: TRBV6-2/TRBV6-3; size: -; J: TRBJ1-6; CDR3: CASSYEGAPDSPLHF
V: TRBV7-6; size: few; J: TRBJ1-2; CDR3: CASSLSTDTNYGYTF
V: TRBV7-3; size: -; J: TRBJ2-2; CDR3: CASSPGLAVTGELFF
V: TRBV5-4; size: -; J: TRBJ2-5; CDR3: CASRRREGLGETQYF
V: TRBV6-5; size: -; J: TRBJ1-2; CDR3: CASSYSVGGGYTF
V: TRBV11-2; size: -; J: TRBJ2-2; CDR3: CASSLVRRTGSTGELFF
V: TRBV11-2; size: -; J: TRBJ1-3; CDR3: CASQEPGNTIYF
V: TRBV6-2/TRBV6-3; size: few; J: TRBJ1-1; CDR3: CASSYVSAAEAFF
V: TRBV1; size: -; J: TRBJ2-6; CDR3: CTSSSRSCRANVLTF
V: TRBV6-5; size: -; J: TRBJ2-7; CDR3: CASSADRISYEQYF
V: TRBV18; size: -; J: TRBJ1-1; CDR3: CASSPISPGPNTEAFF
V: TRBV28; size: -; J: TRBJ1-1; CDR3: CASSLGVTEAFF
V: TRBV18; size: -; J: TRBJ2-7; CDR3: CASSPPASGGEQYF